Following are 4 T cell receptor beta chains from one sample sequenced in a study of technical replicates of blood from several donors. TCRdb's table, derived via immunoSEQ multiplex PCR, lists solely in-frame clones and lacks some. The table lists 60,000 to 65,000 clones, 70% to 90% of them singletons. The sample taken for sequencing was PBMCs. These receptors came from a human donor in good health. Some clones in this sample may be carry-over from other donors' samples.

The V gene is TRBV9, the J gene TRBJ1-1, with D possibly TRBD1 on 6 matching bases. V was clipped by 4 bases and J by 4 bases, with 11 bases between them. The CDR3 consists of 13 residues. Germline V CDR1 and CDR2: SGDLS, YYNGEE. CDR3 protein: CASSPWTATEAFF. The CDR3 nucleotides read TGTGCCAGCAGCCCCTGGACAGCCACTGAAGCTTTCTTT.

There are a few counts of this clone. CDR3 DNA sequence: TGCGCCAGCAGCTGGATGACAGGGATCACCGGGGAGCTGTTTTTT. This encodes CASSWMTGITGELFF. The gene calls are TRBV5-1 and TRBJ2-2, with 7 bases fitting TRBD1. V shed 3 bases and J 4 bases; nucleotides not matched to a gene: 6. This CDR3 region has 15 residues. Germline V lookup: CDR1 SGHRS, CDR2 YFSETQ.

V gene TRBV16 combines with J gene TRBJ1-5; TRBD1 might be the D (5 bases). V lost 4 bases and J lost 7, with 23 bases in between. From germline, CDR1 is KGHSY and CDR2 FQNENV. The CDR3 is 17 amino acids. The CDR3 here is CASSPPGGGASGQPQHF. The CDR3 bases are TGTGCCAGCAGCCCCCCCGGTGGAGGGGCATCAGGGCAGCCCCAGCATTTT.

As DNA, the CDR3 is TGTGCCAGCAGCTTAGTTGGGGGGAGCAATCAGCCCCAGCATTTT. As protein: CASSLVGGSNQPQHF. The chain joins TRBV7-2 to TRBJ1-5, with D possibly being TRBD1 (5 bases). The CDR3 contains 15 residues. Trimming took off 1 base at V and 1 base at J, with 8 bases between the two ends. The germline CDR1 and CDR2 sequences are SGHTA and FQGNSA.